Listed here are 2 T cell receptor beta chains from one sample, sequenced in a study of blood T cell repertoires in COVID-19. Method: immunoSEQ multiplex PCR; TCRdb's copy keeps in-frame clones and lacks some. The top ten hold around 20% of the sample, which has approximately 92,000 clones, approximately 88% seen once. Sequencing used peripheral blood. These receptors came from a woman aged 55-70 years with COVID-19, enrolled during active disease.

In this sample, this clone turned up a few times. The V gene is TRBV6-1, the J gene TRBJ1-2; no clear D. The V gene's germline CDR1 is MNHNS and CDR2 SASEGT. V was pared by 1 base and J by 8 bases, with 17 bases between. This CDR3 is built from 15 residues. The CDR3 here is CASSEVGSSARGYTF. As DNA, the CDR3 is TGTGCCAGCAGTGAAGTCGGGTCGTCTGCTAGGGGCTACACCTTC.

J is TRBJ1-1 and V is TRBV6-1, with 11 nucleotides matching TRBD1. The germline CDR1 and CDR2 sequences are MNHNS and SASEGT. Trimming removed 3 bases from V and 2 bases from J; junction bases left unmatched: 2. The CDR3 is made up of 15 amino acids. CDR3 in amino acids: CASSDGTGGNTEAFF. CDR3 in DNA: TGTGCCAGCAGTGACGGGACAGGGGGAAACACTGAAGCTTTCTTT.